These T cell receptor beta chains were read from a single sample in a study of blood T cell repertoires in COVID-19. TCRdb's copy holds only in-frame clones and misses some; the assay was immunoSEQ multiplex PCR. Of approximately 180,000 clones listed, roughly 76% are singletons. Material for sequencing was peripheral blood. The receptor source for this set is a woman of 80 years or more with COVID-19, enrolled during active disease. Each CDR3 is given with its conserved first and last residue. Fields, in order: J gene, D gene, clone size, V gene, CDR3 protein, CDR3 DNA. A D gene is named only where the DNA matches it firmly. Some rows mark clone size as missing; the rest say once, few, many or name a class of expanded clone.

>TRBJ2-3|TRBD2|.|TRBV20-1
CSASRLAGGLPMSQYF
TGCAGTGCTAGTAGGCTAGCGGGCGGACTACCGATGTCGCAGTATTTT
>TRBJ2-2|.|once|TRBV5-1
CASSLPTGNTGELFF
TGCGCCAGCAGCTTGCCTACAGGGAACACCGGGGAGCTGTTTTTT
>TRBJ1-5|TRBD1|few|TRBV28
CASSLVNRGWSNQPQHF
TGTGCCAGCAGTTTAGTCAACAGGGGTTGGAGCAATCAGCCCCAGCATTTT
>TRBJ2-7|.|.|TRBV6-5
CASGRGTGEQYF
TGTGCCAGCGGACGGGGAACGGGCGAGCAGTACTTC
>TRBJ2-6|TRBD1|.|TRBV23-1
CASSYRGLAGANVLTF
TGCGCCAGCAGTTACAGGGGATTAGCTGGGGCCAACGTCCTGACTTTC
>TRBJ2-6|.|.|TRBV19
CASSIGDPGANVLTF
TGTGCCAGTAGTATCGGGGATCCTGGGGCCAACGTCCTGACTTTC
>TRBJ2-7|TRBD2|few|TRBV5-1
CASSLAGEGGLSSYEQYF
TGCGCCAGCAGCTTAGCGGGAGAGGGGGGATTAAGCTCCTACGAGCAGTACTTC
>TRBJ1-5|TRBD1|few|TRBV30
CAWGQGNQPQHF
TGTGCCTGGGGACAGGGGAATCAGCCCCAGCATTTT
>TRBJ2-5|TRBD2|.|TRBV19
CASSIRAGEWETQYF
TGTGCCAGTAGTATCCGAGCGGGAGAATGGGAGACCCAGTACTTC
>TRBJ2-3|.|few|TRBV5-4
CASSQGTLADTQYF
TGTGCCAGCAGCCAGGGGACCCTAGCAGATACGCAGTATTTT
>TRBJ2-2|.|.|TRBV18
CASSPPNIRVTGELFF
TGTGCCAGCTCACCACCTAATATCAGGGTTACCGGGGAGCTGTTTTTT
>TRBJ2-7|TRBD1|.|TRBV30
CAWRETGQGGYEQYF
TGTGCCTGGAGAGAGACGGGACAGGGAGGCTACGAGCAGTACTTC
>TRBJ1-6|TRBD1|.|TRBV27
CASSLTGGFLDSPLHF
TGTGCCAGCAGTCTCACAGGGGGCTTCCTCGATTCACCCCTCCACTTT
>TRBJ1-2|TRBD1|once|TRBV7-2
CASSLRGQNYGYTF
TGTGCCAGCAGCCTAAGGGGACAGAACTATGGCTACACCTTC
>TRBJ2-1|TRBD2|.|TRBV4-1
CASSLLADSYNEQFF
TGCGCCAGCAGCCTCCTAGCGGACTCCTACAATGAGCAGTTCTTC
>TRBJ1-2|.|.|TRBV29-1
CSVEVDGVHTF
TGCAGCGTTGAAGTAGACGGGGTCCACACCTTC
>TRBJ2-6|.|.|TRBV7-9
CASSLVDGANVLTF
TGTGCCAGCAGCTTAGTAGATGGGGCCAACGTCCTGACTTTC
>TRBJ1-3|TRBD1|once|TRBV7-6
CASSLYGQGSGNTIYF
TGTGCCAGCAGCTTATACGGACAGGGATCTGGAAACACCATATATTTT
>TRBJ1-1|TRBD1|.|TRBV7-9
CASSVTGGTEAFF
TGTGCCAGCAGCGTAACAGGGGGTACTGAAGCTTTCTTT
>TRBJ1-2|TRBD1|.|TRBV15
CATSRDRGLNYGYTF
TGTGCCACCAGCAGAGACAGGGGGCTTAACTATGGCTACACCTTC